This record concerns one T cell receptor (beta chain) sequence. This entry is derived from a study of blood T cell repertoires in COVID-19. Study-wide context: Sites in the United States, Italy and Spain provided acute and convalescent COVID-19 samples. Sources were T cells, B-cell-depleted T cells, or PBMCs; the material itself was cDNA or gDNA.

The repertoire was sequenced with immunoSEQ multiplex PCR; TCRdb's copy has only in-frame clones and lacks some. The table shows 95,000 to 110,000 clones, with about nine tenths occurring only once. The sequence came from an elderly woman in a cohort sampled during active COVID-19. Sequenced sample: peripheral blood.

The CDR3 nucleotides read TGCAGTGCTAGTCAGGAGGGGGGGGACACCGGTAAAGCTTTCTTT. Translating it yields CSASQEGGDTGKAFF. The rearrangement uses TRBV20-1 and TRBJ1-1; the D gene is possibly TRBD1 (6 bases). V was clipped by 3 bases and J by 9 bases, with 23 bases between them. The CDR3 is 15 residues long. Germline CDR1 is DFQATT and CDR2 is SNEGSKA (reference sequence).